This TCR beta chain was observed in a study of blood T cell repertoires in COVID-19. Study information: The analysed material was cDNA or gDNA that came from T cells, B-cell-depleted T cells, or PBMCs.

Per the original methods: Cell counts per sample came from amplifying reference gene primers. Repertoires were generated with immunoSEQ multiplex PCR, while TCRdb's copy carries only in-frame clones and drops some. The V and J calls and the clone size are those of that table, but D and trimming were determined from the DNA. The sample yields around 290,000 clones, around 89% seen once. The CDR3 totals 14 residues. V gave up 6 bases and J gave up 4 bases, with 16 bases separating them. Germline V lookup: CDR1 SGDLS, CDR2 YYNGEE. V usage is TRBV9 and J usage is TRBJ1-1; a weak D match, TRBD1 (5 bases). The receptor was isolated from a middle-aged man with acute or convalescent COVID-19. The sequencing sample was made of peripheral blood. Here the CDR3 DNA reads TGTGCCAGCACCCCGATGGGGGACTCCACTGAAGCTTTCTTT. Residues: CASTPMGDSTEAFF. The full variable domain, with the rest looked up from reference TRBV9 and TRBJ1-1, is DSGVTQTPKHLITATGQRVTLRCSPRSGDLSVYWYQQSLDQGLQFLIQYYNGEERAKGNILERFSAQQFPDLHSELNLSSLELGDSALYFCASTPMGDSTEAFFGQGTRLTVV.